Listed below are T cell receptor beta chains from one sample, sequenced in a study of regulatory T cells in long-lasting Graves disease. TCRdb used MiXCR to reprocess the multiplex PCR reads, holding one entry per CDR3 protein. The sample records about 540,000 distinct CDR3 sequences, about 13% being singletons. This sample also appeared in a second study, on T cells in Graves' hyperthyroidism and ophthalmopathy.

The sequencing used peripheral blood mononuclear cells (PBMCs), collected at new diagnosis, from a patient treated with antithyroid drugs. The receptors here all came from a man aged 25 to 45 with Graves disease. The CDR3 runs from the conserved cysteine through the conserved F or W. Fields, in order: CDR3 DNA, CDR3 protein, D gene, clone size, V gene, J gene. The D gene is left open where the match is weak. Clone size is not always given. Where it is, it says once, few, many or a class for expanded clones.

TGTGCCAGCAGGGACGTTCCGAGCTCCTACAATGAGCAGTTCTTC	CASRDVPSSYNEQFF	NA	many	TRBV12-3/TRBV12-4	TRBJ2-1
TGTGCCAGCAGCCTAAAGGGCCTGCAGCTAGCGGGATACGAGCAGTACTTC	CASSLKGLQLAGYEQYF	TRBD2	many	TRBV7-8	TRBJ2-7
TGTGCCAGCAGTTACTACGGACATAAAATTGCTGAAGCTTTCTTT	CASSYYGHKIAEAFF	NA	many	TRBV12-3/TRBV12-4	TRBJ1-1
TGCAGTGCTAACCTACTAGCGGGGACGAGCTACGAGCAGTACTTC	CSANLLAGTSYEQYF	TRBD2	NA	TRBV20-1	TRBJ2-7
TGTGCCAGCTCCCTACGACTAGCGGGAGTCTTCCACGAGCAGTACTTC	CASSLRLAGVFHEQYF	TRBD2	few	TRBV18	TRBJ2-7
TGTGCCAGCAGTGCCAACAGGGGGCTGGGAACAGATACGCAGTATTTT	CASSANRGLGTDTQYF	TRBD1	few	TRBV6-4	TRBJ2-3
TGCAGTGCTAGTTGGACTAGCGGGACGCATGAGCAGTTCTTC	CSASWTSGTHEQFF	TRBD2	NA	TRBV20-1	TRBJ2-1
TGCAGTGCAAGGGACAGGACTAACTATGGCTACACCTTC	CSARDRTNYGYTF	TRBD1	NA	TRBV20-1	TRBJ1-2
TGTGCCAGCAGTCCGGCTGCAACTAATGAAAAACTGTTTTTT	CASSPAATNEKLFF	NA	NA	TRBV6-1	TRBJ1-4
TGTGCCATCAGTGAGTCGGTGGGAGTGATCCGAGAGACCCAGTACTTC	CAISESVGVIRETQYF	NA	many	TRBV10-3	TRBJ2-5
TGTGCCAGCACCAATTACCCCTCCGACACCATATATTTT	CASTNYPSDTIYF	NA	NA	TRBV6-1	TRBJ1-3
TGCAGTGCCCGGGAAAGCTCCTATAATTCACCCCTCCACTTT	CSARESSYNSPLHF	NA	NA	TRBV20-1	TRBJ1-6
TGTGCCAGCAGTGAATGGGGCAGCGGGGGCGAGCAGTACTTC	CASSEWGSGGEQYF	TRBD2	few	TRBV6-1	TRBJ2-7
TGTGCCAGCAGCTTAGGGGGACTTGACACCGGGGAGCTGTTTTTT	CASSLGGLDTGELFF	NA	NA	TRBV7-3	TRBJ2-2
TGTGCCAGCAGTCGACAGGTTACGGTCTCCTACGAGCAGTACTTC	CASSRQVTVSYEQYF	NA	many	TRBV12-3/TRBV12-4	TRBJ2-7
TGCGCCAGCAGCTTGCCCGCCTCCGATGAGCAGTTCTTC	CASSLPASDEQFF	NA	many	TRBV5-1	TRBJ2-1
TGTGCCGGGCGGAGGGGAATTGGGCAGCCCCAGCATTTT	CAGRRGIGQPQHF	NA	NA	TRBV2	TRBJ1-5
TGTGCCACCAGTGTCTTAGCCGACACCGGGGAGCTGTTTTTT	CATSVLADTGELFF	NA	many	TRBV24-1	TRBJ2-2
TGTGCCAGCAGTCAGGGACCTGGAGGTTTTCGTGGCTACACCTTC	CASSQGPGGFRGYTF	NA	NA	TRBV6-2/TRBV6-3	TRBJ1-2
TGTGCCAGCAGGGGGATCCCTTCCAACCACGAGCAGTACTTC	CASRGIPSNHEQYF	NA	many	TRBV2	TRBJ2-7
TGTGCCATCAGGCTTGGACTAGCACGAGTCAATGAGCAGTTCTTC	CAIRLGLARVNEQFF	TRBD2	few	TRBV10-3	TRBJ2-1
TGCAGTGCCCCGGCTGCTAGCGGGTTCACAGATACGCAGTATTTT	CSAPAASGFTDTQYF	TRBD2	many	TRBV20-1	TRBJ2-3
TGCAGTGCTAGACAGGGGATTGGCTACACCTTC	CSARQGIGYTF	NA	many	TRBV20-1	TRBJ1-2
TGTGCCAGCAGCACGACTAGCGGGAGGAGTGGGGAGACCCAGTACTTC	CASSTTSGRSGETQYF	TRBD2	NA	TRBV11-2	TRBJ2-5
TGCAGCGCTTCTACACGGTACGATCAGCCCCAGCATTTT	CSASTRYDQPQHF	NA	NA	TRBV29-1	TRBJ1-5
TGCGCCAGCAGCTTGGTCCCGGGGGCAAACACTGAAGCTCTCTTT	CASSLVPGANTEALF	NA	NA	TRBV5-1	TRBJ1-1
TGTACCAGCAGCTTAGCGGTAACGGAACCATTTGGCTACACCTTC	CTSSLAVTEPFGYTF	NA	NA	TRBV7-8	TRBJ1-2
TGTGCCTGCCTCCGGGACAGAATCTACGAGCAGTACTTC	CACLRDRIYEQYF	TRBD1	few	TRBV30	TRBJ2-7
TGCAGCGTTGAAAGGGGACAGGACTATGAGCAGTTCTTC	CSVERGQDYEQFF	TRBD1	few	TRBV29-1	TRBJ2-1
TGTGCCAGCTGTGACAGCTACGAGCAGTACTTC	CASCDSYEQYF	NA	many	TRBV2	TRBJ2-7
TGCAGCGTCGGACTAGCGCTACCCAATGAGCAGTTCTTC	CSVGLALPNEQFF	TRBD2	many	TRBV29-1	TRBJ2-1
TGCAGTGCTAGGACCGGGACGGCGAACACTGAAGCTTTCTTT	CSARTGTANTEAFF	NA	many	TRBV20-1	TRBJ1-1
TGTGCCAGCAGCGCCAGGGGCTCCTACAATGAGCAGTTCTTC	CASSARGSYNEQFF	NA	few	TRBV7-2	TRBJ2-1
TGTGCCATCAGATCCCGGACAGAACACTCTGGAAACACCATATATTTT	CAIRSRTEHSGNTIYF	NA	NA	TRBV10-3	TRBJ1-3
TGCAGCGTTCAGGTCCAGGAAGGAATTGAAGCTTTCTTT	CSVQVQEGIEAFF	NA	many	TRBV29-1	TRBJ1-1
TGCGCCAGCAGCTCCTACGCGGGTACGGAAGAGACCCAGTACTTC	CASSSYAGTEETQYF	NA	few	TRBV5-1	TRBJ2-5
TGTGCCAGCAGCTTTGGGCTAGCGGGAGTAAAAACCGGGGAGCTGTTTTTT	CASSFGLAGVKTGELFF	TRBD2	many	TRBV7-8	TRBJ2-2
TGCAGTGCTGAGTGGACAGGGGGTGGCAATGAGCAGTTCTTC	CSAEWTGGGNEQFF	TRBD1	NA	TRBV20-1	TRBJ2-1
TGCGCCAGCAGCTTAGTGGCGGGAGTTAGGGGTGAGCAGTTCTTC	CASSLVAGVRGEQFF	TRBD2	few	TRBV5-1	TRBJ2-1
TGTGCCAGTAGTTTTCTTGGAGAGAACACTGAAGCTTTCTTT	CASSFLGENTEAFF	NA	many	TRBV19	TRBJ1-1
TGCAGCGTTGAAGAGGGACTCGGGGCAGGGGAGCAGTACTTC	CSVEEGLGAGEQYF	NA	many	TRBV29-1	TRBJ2-7